The rows below give T cell receptor beta chains drawn from one sample of a study of vaccination and CD4 T cells after COVID-19. TCRdb re-called the PCR reads through MiXCR, storing one row per CDR3 protein. The table has around 18,000 distinct CDR3 sequences, over 65% seen once. No antigen has been identified for these receptors. Material: CD4+ T cells from blood, cultured in vitro. The receptors were sampled from a human donor who had recovered from COVID-19. Each CDR3 is given with its conserved first and last residue. A D gene is named only where the DNA matches it firmly.

CDR3 protein | V gene | D gene
CASSLSGTGGKISGYTF | TRBV7-9 | TRBD1
CASSEVRGTQETQYF | TRBV2 | .
CSASPEGRTYGYTF | TRBV20-1 | .
CASTFADRVSYGYTF | TRBV27 | TRBD1
CASSSRQETQYF | TRBV5-1 | .
CASSETGMNTEAFF | TRBV6-1 | .
CASTTMTGRPEAFF | TRBV19 | .
CSARQGGRETQYF | TRBV20-1 | TRBD2
CSANPPGVNTEAFF | TRBV20-1 | .
CATSRVTSGGPSTDTQYF | TRBV15 | TRBD2
CASSIASGKRPYGYTF | TRBV19 | .
CASSRGPTGYQPQHF | TRBV19 | TRBD1
CASSSPWGARNQPQHF | TRBV19 | .
CASSFRTDTQYF | TRBV19 | .
CSARVTGGTPLHF | TRBV20-1 | TRBD1
CASGPSIGNQPQHF | TRBV6-1 | .
CASSPGGLGQPQHF | TRBV7-9 | .
CSATQGSNTGNTIYF | TRBV20-1 | .
CASRAERIYGYTF | TRBV6-1 | .
CASSIRGAQAFF | TRBV19 | .
CASGPGGTEAFF | TRBV7-9 | .
CASSLEFLSGANVLTF | TRBV11-3 | .
CASSGDVNTGELFF | TRBV2 | .
CSARDLKLLGLLGGYNEQFF | TRBV20-1 | .
CSARGRWSNQPQHF | TRBV20-1 | .
CASSFSRGYEQYF | TRBV27 | .
CASSLLRDRVYEQYF | TRBV11-1 | TRBD1
CASSLAARDTQYF | TRBV12-3/TRBV12-4 | .
CASSRTGRNSPLHF | TRBV2 | TRBD1
CASSPTSGGRRTEAFF | TRBV6-1 | .
CASSPLIGVQGAVGYTF | TRBV11-3 | TRBD1
CASSPLGLSTDTQYF | TRBV7-2 | .
CSASGAEVEAFF | TRBV20-1 | .
CASSYGQGARLTGELFF | TRBV6-5 | TRBD1
CATSRDDSSGRVDTQYF | TRBV15 | TRBD2
CASSLGAGRPQHF | TRBV7-9 | .
CASSLPTYDEQFF | TRBV7-2 | .
CASSEGVQETQYF | TRBV7-9 | .
CAILTNQVYGYTF | TRBV28 | .
CASSEGLTGDYLKF | TRBV6-1 | .
CASSLLKGTEAFF | TRBV27 | .
CATSRDGPGTSETQYF | TRBV15 | .
CASSEDREKGVNTEAFF | TRBV10-1 | TRBD1
CASSLRGGNTIYF | TRBV7-2 | TRBD1
CASSTDRDQPQHF | TRBV2 | TRBD1
CASSQDLSTDTQYF | TRBV4-1 | .
CASRVTAGGETQYF | TRBV6-1 | TRBD1
CASSLAGRTGELFF | TRBV7-2 | .